The clone carrying this TCR beta chain has a count of ten or more. The CDR3 is 14 residues long. Trimming took 4 bases from V and 3 from J, leaving 14 bases between them. Germline V CDR1 and CDR2: DFQATT, SNEGSKA (reference sequence). The entry originates in a study of identical twins. Healthy Caucasians made up all donors. TCRdb itself ran the 5' RACE reads through MiXCR, one entry per CDR3 protein. The sample includes fewer than 450,000 distinct CDR3 sequences, approximately 8.8% of them seen just once. This TCR was recovered from a woman between 45 and 60 years old in good health. The chain has TRBV20-1 and TRBJ2-3; D possibly corresponds to TRBD2 (6 bases). The sample comprised naive T cells sorted from blood. Written as DNA, the CDR3 is TGCAGTGCTATGTCCCTAGCGACTACAGATACGCAGTATTTT. Translating gives CSAMSLATTDTQYF.